The 8 T cell receptor beta chains below all came from one sample that was sequenced in a study of regulatory T cells in long-lasting Graves disease. TCR beta libraries were built with iRepertoire HTBI primers and Arm-PCR of CDR3 regions. Using its own MiXCR run on the multiplex PCR reads, TCRdb lists one record per CDR3 protein. The sample records about 540,000 distinct CDR3 sequences, about 13% being singletons. Stated time point: newly diagnosed GD, antithyroid drugs for less than 3 months. Preparation of the TCR library used RNA extracted from PBMCs. The same sample was also used in a study of T cells in Graves' hyperthyroidism and ophthalmopathy.

The material sequenced was peripheral blood mononuclear cells (PBMCs), taken at new diagnosis, from a patient treated with antithyroid drugs. The receptor set was obtained from a man aged 25-40 years with Graves disease.

The chain couples TRBV24-1 to TRBJ2-6, with D perhaps matching TRBD1 (6 bases). Germline-derived CDR1 and CDR2 are KGHDR and SFDVKD. The CDR3 covers 15 residues. V was cut by 2 bases and J by 3 bases, with 7 bases left in between. CDR3 residues: CATSDYRVGANVLTF. The DNA for the CDR3 is TGTGCCACCAGTGATTACAGGGTTGGGGCCAACGTCCTGACTTTC.

CDR3 bases: TGCAGCGTGGGACAGGGGTTCCCTTCCTACAATGAGCAGTTCTTC. It yields the protein CSVGQGFPSYNEQFF. The chain couples TRBV29-1 to TRBJ2-1; 10 nucleotides line up with TRBD1. Per germline, CDR1 SQVTM and CDR2 ANQGSEA. The V gene end was trimmed by 6 bases and the J gene end by 1 base; junction bases not matched to a gene: 6. This CDR3 has 15 residues.

This clonotype came up many times. The chain has TRBV19 and TRBJ2-7; 8 nucleotides match TRBD2. CDR1 and CDR2 (germline): LNHDA, SQIVND (reference sequence). V trimming: 6 bases; J trimming: 3 bases; junction bases outside the gene matches: 10. The CDR3 has 15 residues. The CDR3 region has the DNA TGTGCCAGTAGGAGTCTGGGAGCGGGGGACTACGAGCAGTACTTC. This translates into CASRSLGAGDYEQYF.

This clonotype was found many times. The chain links TRBV20-1 to TRBJ2-1; D may be TRBD2 (6 bases). The CDR3 covers 14 residues. V lost 7 bases and J 2 bases, leaving 15 bases between the germline ends. CDR1 and CDR2 (germline): DFQATT, SNEGSKA (reference sequence). In nucleotides, the CDR3 is TGCAGTGTTGTTTTAGCGGAGACCTACAATGAGCAGTTCTTC. As protein: CSVVLAETYNEQFF.

This clonotype has just a few counts. This chain uses TRBV14 with TRBJ2-2, with 13 bases identical to TRBD2. The CDR3 is 19 amino acids. Germline CDR1 and CDR2: SGHDN and FVKESK. V was clipped by 1 base and J by 2 bases; unmatched bases: 7. The CDR3 protein is CASSQAGLAGIFNTGELFF. The CDR3 region has the DNA TGTGCCAGCAGCCAAGCGGGACTAGCGGGAATATTTAACACCGGGGAGCTGTTTTTT.

This chain connects TRBV24-1 to TRBJ1-2; D is unresolved. The CDR3 has 13 amino acids. The ends were cut back, 3 bases at V and 8 bases at J, with 12 bases in the middle. Germline lookup yields CDR1 KGHDR and CDR2 SFDVKD. This chain's CDR3 is CATSDPPFRGYTF. In nucleotides, the CDR3 is TGTGCCACCAGTGATCCTCCTTTCCGGGGCTACACCTTC.

The V call is TRBV3-1, the J call TRBJ2-7; the D gene is possibly TRBD1 (6 bases). CDR1 LGHDT and CDR2 YNNKEL come from the germline V gene (reference sequence). Trimming took off 4 bases at V and 3 bases at J, with 19 bases between the two ends. The CDR3 totals 16 residues. The CDR3 DNA reads as TGTGCCAGCAGCCCAAGATTGAGAACAGGGAACTACGAGCAGTACTTC. As protein: CASSPRLRTGNYEQYF.

This clonotype has ten or more counts. V and J are TRBV20-1 and TRBJ2-1; tentatively, D is TRBD2 (5 bases). Germline V gives CDR1 DFQATT, CDR2 SNEGSKA (reference sequence). The V end lost 4 bases, the J end lost 5 bases, and 12 bases lay between the germline ends. The CDR3 runs 13 residues. In DNA, the CDR3 is TGCAGTGCTAAGTGGGAGTGGGACAATGAGCAGTTCTTC. It yields the protein CSAKWEWDNEQFF.